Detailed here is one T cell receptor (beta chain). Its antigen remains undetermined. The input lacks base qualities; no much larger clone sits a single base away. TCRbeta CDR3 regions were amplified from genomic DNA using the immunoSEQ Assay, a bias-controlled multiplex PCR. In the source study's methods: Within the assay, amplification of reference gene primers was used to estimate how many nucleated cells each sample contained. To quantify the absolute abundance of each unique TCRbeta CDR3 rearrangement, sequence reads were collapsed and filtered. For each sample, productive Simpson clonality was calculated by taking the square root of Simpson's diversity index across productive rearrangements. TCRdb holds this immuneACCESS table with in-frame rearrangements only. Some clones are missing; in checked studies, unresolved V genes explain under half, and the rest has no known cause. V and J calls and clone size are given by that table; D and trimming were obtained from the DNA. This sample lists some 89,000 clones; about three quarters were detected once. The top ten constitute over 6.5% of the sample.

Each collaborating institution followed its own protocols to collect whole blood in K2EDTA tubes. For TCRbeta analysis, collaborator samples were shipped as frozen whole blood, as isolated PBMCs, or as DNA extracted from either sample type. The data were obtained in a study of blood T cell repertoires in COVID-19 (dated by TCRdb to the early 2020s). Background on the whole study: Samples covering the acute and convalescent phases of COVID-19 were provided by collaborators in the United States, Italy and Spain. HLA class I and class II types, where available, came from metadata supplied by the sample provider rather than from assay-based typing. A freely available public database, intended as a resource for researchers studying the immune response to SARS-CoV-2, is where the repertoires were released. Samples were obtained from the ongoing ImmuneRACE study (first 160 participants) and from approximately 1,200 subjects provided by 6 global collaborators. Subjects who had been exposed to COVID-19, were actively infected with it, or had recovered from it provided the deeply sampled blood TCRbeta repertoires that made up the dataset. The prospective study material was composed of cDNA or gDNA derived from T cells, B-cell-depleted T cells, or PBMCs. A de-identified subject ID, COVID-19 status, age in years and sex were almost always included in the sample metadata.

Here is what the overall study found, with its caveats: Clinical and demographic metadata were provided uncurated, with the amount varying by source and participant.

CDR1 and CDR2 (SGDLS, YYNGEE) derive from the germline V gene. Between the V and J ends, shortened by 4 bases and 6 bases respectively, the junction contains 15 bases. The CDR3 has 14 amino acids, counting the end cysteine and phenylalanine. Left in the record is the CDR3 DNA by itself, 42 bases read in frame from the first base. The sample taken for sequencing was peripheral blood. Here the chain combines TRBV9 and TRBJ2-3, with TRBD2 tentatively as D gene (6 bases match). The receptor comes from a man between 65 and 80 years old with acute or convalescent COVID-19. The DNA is TGTGCCAGCAGCTCCCGACTAGAGGGGGATACGCAGTATTTT. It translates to CASSSRLEGDTQYF. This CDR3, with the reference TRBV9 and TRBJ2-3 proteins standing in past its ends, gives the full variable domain DSGVTQTPKHLITATGQRVTLRCSPRSGDLSVYWYQQSLDQGLQFLIQYYNGEERAKGNILERFSAQQFPDLHSELNLSSLELGDSALYFCASSSRLEGDTQYFGPGTRLTVL.